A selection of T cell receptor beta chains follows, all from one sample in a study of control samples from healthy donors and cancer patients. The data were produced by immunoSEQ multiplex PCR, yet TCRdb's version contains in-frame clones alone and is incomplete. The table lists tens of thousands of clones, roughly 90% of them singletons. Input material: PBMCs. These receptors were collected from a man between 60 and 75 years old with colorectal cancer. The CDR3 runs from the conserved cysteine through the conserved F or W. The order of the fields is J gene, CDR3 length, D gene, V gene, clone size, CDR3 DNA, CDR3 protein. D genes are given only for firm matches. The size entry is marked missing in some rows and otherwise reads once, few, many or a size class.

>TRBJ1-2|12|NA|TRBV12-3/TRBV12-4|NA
TGTGCCAGCAGTAACGACGGGCCCGCATACACCTTC
CASSNDGPAYTF
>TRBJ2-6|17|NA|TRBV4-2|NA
TGTGCCAGCAGCCAAAAGGTCGGGGGATCTGGGGCCAACGTCCTGACTTTC
CASSQKVGGSGANVLTF
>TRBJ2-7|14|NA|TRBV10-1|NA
TGCGCCAGCAGTGACTATTTGGGGGCCTACGAGCAGTACTTC
CASSDYLGAYEQYF
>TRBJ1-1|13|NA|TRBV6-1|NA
TGTGCCAGCAGTGACCACGGGTACACTGAAGCTTTCTTT
CASSDHGYTEAFF
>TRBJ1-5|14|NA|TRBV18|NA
TGTGCCAGCTCAATCGCGGACAGCAATCAGCCCCAGCATTTT
CASSIADSNQPQHF
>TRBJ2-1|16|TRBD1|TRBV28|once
TGTGCCAGCAGTTTCTCCGGGACAGGGTCCTACAATGAGCAGTTCTTC
CASSFSGTGSYNEQFF
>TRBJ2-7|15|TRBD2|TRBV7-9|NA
TGTGCCAGCAGCCTCGAGCGGGGGCCGTCCTACGAGCAGTACTTC
CASSLERGPSYEQYF
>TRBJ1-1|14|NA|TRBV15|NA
TGTGCCACCAGTGAAGGAGAACTAAACACTGAAGCTTTCTTT
CATSEGELNTEAFF
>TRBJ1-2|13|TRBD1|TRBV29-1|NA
TGCAGCGCTGACAGGGGGCAGGACTATGGCTACACCTTC
CSADRGQDYGYTF
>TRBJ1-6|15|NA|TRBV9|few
TGTGCCAGCAGCGTAGCGGCCACGGACGGATTGCCCCTCCACTTT
CASSVAATDGLPLHF
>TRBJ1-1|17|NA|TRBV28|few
TGTGCCAGCAGTGCGTTGACCGGCAGTCGCATGAACACTGAAGCTTTCTTT
CASSALTGSRMNTEAFF
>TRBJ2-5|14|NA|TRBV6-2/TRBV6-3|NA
TGTGCCAGCAGTTACATGTGGGGCGGAGAGACCCAGTACTTC
CASSYMWGGETQYF
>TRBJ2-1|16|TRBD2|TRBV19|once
TGTGCCAGTAGTATCAACACCGGGGGGGCCTCCAATGAGCAGTTCTTC
CASSINTGGASNEQFF
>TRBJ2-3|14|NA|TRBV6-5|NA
TGTGCCAGCAGCCTTAGCCCCCCCCCAGATACGCAGTATTTT
CASSLSPPPDTQYF
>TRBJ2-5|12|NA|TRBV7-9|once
TGTGCCAGCAGCCCGCAGGAAGAGACCCAGTACTTC
CASSPQEETQYF
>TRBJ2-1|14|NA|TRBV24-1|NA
TGTGCCACCAGTGATTTCCGGGTTTACAATGAGCAGTTCTTC
CATSDFRVYNEQFF
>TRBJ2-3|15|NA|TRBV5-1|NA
TGCGCCAGCGGACGTGCGCGGGGCCACACAGATACGCAGTATTTT
CASGRARGHTDTQYF
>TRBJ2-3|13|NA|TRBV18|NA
TGTGCCAGCTCAATTAATATGGCGGATACGCAGTATTTT
CASSINMADTQYF
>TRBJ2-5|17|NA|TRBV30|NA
TGTGCCTGGAGTGTACTACCCCCCGGGGGAAATAGGGGGACCCAGTACTTC
CAWSVLPPGGNRGTQYF
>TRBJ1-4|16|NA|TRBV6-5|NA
TGTGCCAGCAGTTACAAGAGGGCTGTGGGCAATGAAAAACTGTTTTTT
CASSYKRAVGNEKLFF
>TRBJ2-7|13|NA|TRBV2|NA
TGTGCCAGCAGTGTTGCGTCCGCGCGAGAGCAGTACTTC
CASSVASAREQYF
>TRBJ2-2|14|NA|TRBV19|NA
TGTGCCAGTAGTGGCCAGGGGAACACCGGGGAGCTGTTTTTT
CASSGQGNTGELFF
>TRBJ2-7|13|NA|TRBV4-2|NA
TGTGCCAGCAGCCAAGCGGAGCATCTGGAGCAGTACTTC
CASSQAEHLEQYF
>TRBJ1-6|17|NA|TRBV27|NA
TGTGCCAGCAGTTTAGGGGCCTGGGGCTCCTATAATTCACCCCTCCACTTT
CASSLGAWGSYNSPLHF
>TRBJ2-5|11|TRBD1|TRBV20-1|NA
TGCAGCACCCACAGGGGACAGACCCAGTACTTC
CSTHRGQTQYF
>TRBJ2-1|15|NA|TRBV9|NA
TGTGCCAGCAGCGTAGGCTATAGCTCCTACAATGAGCAGTTCTTC
CASSVGYSSYNEQFF
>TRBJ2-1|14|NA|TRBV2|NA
TGTGCCAGCAGTGTTCTAGCGTACAACAATGAGCAGTTCTTC
CASSVLAYNNEQFF
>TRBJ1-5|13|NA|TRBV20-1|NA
TGCAGTGCTAGTACAGATGACAATCAGCCCCAGCATTTT
CSASTDDNQPQHF
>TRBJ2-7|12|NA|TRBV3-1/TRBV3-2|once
TGTGCCAGCAGCCAGACTACCTACGAGCAGTACTTC
CASSQTTYEQYF
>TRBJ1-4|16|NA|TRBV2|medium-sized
TGTGCCAGCAGTGATACTTGGGTTGCAACTAATGAAAAACTGTTTTTT
CASSDTWVATNEKLFF
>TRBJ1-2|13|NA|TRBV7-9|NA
TGTGCCAGCAGCTTAGGGACCGACTATGGCTACACCTTC
CASSLGTDYGYTF
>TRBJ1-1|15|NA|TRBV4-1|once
TGCGCCAGCAGCCAAGATGGAGGGCTGAACACTGAAGCTTTCTTT
CASSQDGGLNTEAFF
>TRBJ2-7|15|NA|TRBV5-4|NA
TGTGCCAGCAGCTTGGAGCCAGGGATTGCCTACGAGCAGTACTTC
CASSLEPGIAYEQYF
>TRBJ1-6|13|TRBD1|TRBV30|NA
TGTGCCTGGAGTGTGGGGACAGGGGCCCCCCTCCACTTT
CAWSVGTGAPLHF
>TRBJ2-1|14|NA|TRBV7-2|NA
TGTGCCAGCAGCTTAACCCCCGTGTACAATGAGCAGTTCTTC
CASSLTPVYNEQFF
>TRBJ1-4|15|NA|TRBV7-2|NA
TGTGCCAGCAGCGCCCGGACAGCCTGGGGTGAAAAACTGTTTTTT
CASSARTAWGEKLFF
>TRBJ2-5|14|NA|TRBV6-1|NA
TGTGCCAGCAGTGAGCAACGGGGCGCGGAGACCCAGTACTTC
CASSEQRGAETQYF
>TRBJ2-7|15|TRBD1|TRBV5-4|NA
TGTGCCAGCAGCTTGGAGGCAGGGGGCTCCTACGAGCAGTACTTC
CASSLEAGGSYEQYF
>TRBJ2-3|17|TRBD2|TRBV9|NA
TGTGCCAGCAGCGCCGGACTAGCGGGGGGGGTCACAGATACGCAGTATTTT
CASSAGLAGGVTDTQYF
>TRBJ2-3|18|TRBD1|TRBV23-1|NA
TGCGCCAGCAGTCAACCCTCAGGGACAGGGATATATACGGATACGCAGTATTTT
CASSQPSGTGIYTDTQYF
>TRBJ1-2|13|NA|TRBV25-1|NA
TGTGCCAGCAGGGGCAGGAATAACTATGGCTACACCTTC
CASRGRNNYGYTF
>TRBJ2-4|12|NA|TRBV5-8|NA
TGTGCCAGCAGCTTGGGAAAAAACATTCAGTACTTC
CASSLGKNIQYF
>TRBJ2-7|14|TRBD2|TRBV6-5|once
TGTGCCAGCAGTCCGGGACTAGCGGGGTACGAGCAGTACTTC
CASSPGLAGYEQYF
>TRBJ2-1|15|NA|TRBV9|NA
TGTGCCAGCAGCGGTCTGATTAGGGGGGACAATGAGCAGTTCTTC
CASSGLIRGDNEQFF
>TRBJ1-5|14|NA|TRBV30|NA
TGTGCCTGGAGTGAATTTCAGGGTAATCAGCCCCAGCATTTT
CAWSEFQGNQPQHF
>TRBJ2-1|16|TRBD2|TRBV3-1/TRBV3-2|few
TGTGCCAGCACCCGAGGTGCGGGACTAGATCACAATGAGCAGTTCTTC
CASTRGAGLDHNEQFF
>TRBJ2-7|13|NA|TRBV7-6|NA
TGTGCCAGCAGCTTAGAGACTGTGGGCGCGCAGTACTTC
CASSLETVGAQYF
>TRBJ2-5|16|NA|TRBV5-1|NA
TGCGCCAGCAGCTTGCAGGGGAGAGGCCTCCAAGAGACCCAGTACTTC
CASSLQGRGLQETQYF
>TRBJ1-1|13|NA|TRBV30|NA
TGTGCCTGGAGTGGCAGAAAGAACACTGAAGCTTTCTTT
CAWSGRKNTEAFF
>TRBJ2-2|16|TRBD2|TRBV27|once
TGTGCCAGCAGTTGGTGGGGAGGGACGAACACCGGGGAGCTGTTTTTT
CASSWWGGTNTGELFF
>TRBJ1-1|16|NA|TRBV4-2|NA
TGTGCCAGCAGCCAGGACTATGGTCCGACGAACACTGAAGCTTTCTTT
CASSQDYGPTNTEAFF
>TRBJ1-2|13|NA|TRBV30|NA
TGTGCCCTGGAGGGGTTAGGGATTCATGGCTACACCTTC
CALEGLGIHGYTF
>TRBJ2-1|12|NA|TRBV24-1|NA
TGTGCCACCAGTGATCTGGTGGGCCCGCAGTTCTTC
CATSDLVGPQFF
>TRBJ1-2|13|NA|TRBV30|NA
TGTGCCTGGAGGGGGGCAGGGAGCTATGGCTACACCTTC
CAWRGAGSYGYTF
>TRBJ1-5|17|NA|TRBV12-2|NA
TGTGCAAGTCGCTTAGGGGGACAGGGGGGAAACAATCAGCCCCAGCATTTT
CASRLGGQGGNNQPQHF